Each of the 27 T cell receptor beta chains below was sequenced from the same sample in a study of shared clonotypes between healthy human individuals. Sequencing was performed with immunoSEQ multiplex PCR; in TCRdb, only in-frame clones are kept and a portion is missing. Of roughly 2 million clones in the sample, roughly 94% were seen once. The material sequenced was naive CD4+ T cells sorted from blood. Subset here: CD45RA+ positively selected. The receptors shown here come from a man aged 18 to 29 in good health.

V usage is TRBV4-1 and J usage is TRBJ2-7; the D gene is possibly TRBD2 (5 bases). The CDR3 totals 14 residues. V lost 4 bases and J lost 4, with 14 bases in between. The germline V gene encodes CDR1 MGHRA and CDR2 YSYEKL. CDR3 nucleotide sequence: TGCGCCAGCAGCCGGATAGGAGGCTCTTACGAGCAGTACTTC. Amino acids: CASSRIGGSYEQYF.

V gene TRBV2 combines with J gene TRBJ2-5; the D gene is possibly TRBD1 (5 bases). The CDR3 loop spans 14 amino acids. Germline values: CDR1 SNHLY, CDR2 FYNNEI. V lost 3 bases and J 6 bases, leaving 14 bases between the germline ends. The CDR3 region has the DNA TGTGCCAGCAGTGAGAGTAGGCAGGGCAAGACCCAGTACTTC. This translates into CASSESRQGKTQYF.

The V call is TRBV2, the J call TRBJ2-4; D gene unclear. Germline CDR1 reads SNHLY; CDR2 reads FYNNEI. This CDR3 spans 11 amino acids. CDR3 region: CAGVEKNIQYF. DNA for the CDR3: TGTGCAGGAGTAGAGAAAAACATTCAGTACTTC.

The chain joins TRBV30 to TRBJ1-1, with D unresolved. Germline V gene lookup returns CDR1 GTSNPN and CDR2 SVGIG (reference sequence). The CDR3 is 14 amino acids. V was clipped by 2 bases and J by 0 bases, with 10 bases between them. The CDR3 sequence is CAWSPGSLNTEAFF. CDR3 sequence (DNA): TGTGCCTGGAGTCCTGGCTCTTTGAACACTGAAGCTTTCTTT.

This chain uses TRBV11-3 with TRBJ1-3; 9 nucleotides align to TRBD1. V shed 8 bases and J 0 bases; nucleotides not matched to a gene: 14. This CDR3 is 18 amino acids long. Germline CDR1 and CDR2: SGHNT and YENEEA. CDR3 bases: TGTGCCAGCGACTCGACAGGGGGTCAACAGAGCTCTGGAAACACCATATATTTT. Protein product: CASDSTGGQQSSGNTIYF.

The V and J genes are TRBV6-5 and TRBJ2-2; D possibly corresponds to TRBD1 (5 bases). This CDR3 has 14 amino acids. The V gene lost 7 bases and the J gene lost 7 bases, with 16 bases spanning the gap. Germline loops: CDR1 MNHEY, CDR2 SVGAGI. CDR3: CASTPAKGIGELFF. Here the CDR3 DNA reads TGTGCCAGCACTCCCGCTAAGGGGATCGGGGAGCTGTTTTTT.

This chain links TRBV6-1 with TRBJ2-5, with D possibly being TRBD1 (6 bases). The CDR3 covers 14 residues. V lost 1 base, J lost 4 bases, and 10 bases lay in between. CDR1 and CDR2 (germline): MNHNS, SASEGT. The DNA of the CDR3 is TGTGCCAGCAGTGAAGACAGGGCACGAGAGACCCAGTACTTC. Encoded protein: CASSEDRARETQYF.

The chain has TRBV27 and TRBJ2-4; unclear D gene. V was cut by 2 bases and J by 1 base, with 9 bases left in between. This CDR3 region has 15 residues. Germline V gene sequence: CDR1 MNHEY, CDR2 SMNVEV (reference sequence). The CDR3 protein is CASSLGSAAKNIQYF. CDR3 DNA sequence: TGTGCCAGCAGTTTAGGGTCGGCGGCCAAAAACATTCAGTACTTC.

The gene calls are TRBV28 and TRBJ2-6; 8 bases line up with TRBD2. This CDR3 spans 19 amino acids. J was trimmed by 1 base and V by 5 bases; bases with no gene match: 13. CDR1 is MDHEN and CDR2 is SYDVKM in the germline V gene. The CDR3 coding sequence is TGTGCCAGCAGTCCCCGGGGGGGTACTCCCCTATCTGGGGCCAACGTCCTGACTTTC. It is translated as CASSPRGGTPLSGANVLTF.

This chain uses TRBV7-9 with TRBJ1-2; D unclear. This CDR3 is built from 12 residues. V was clipped by 11 bases and J by 0 bases, with 10 bases between them. Germline CDR1 SEHNR, CDR2 FQNEAQ (reference sequence). CDR3 amino acids: CAAERSNYGYTF. In nucleotides, the CDR3 is TGTGCCGCCGAAAGATCTAACTATGGCTACACCTTC.

The chain employs TRBV27 and TRBJ1-2; D is unclear. CDR1 MNHEY and CDR2 SMNVEV come from the germline V gene (reference sequence). This CDR3 has 14 amino acids. V was cut by 10 bases and J by 6 bases, with 21 bases left in between. This CDR3 is CATLPLGQIDGYTF. The CDR3 DNA follows: TGTGCCACCCTGCCCCTGGGTCAGATAGATGGCTACACCTTC.

The CDR3 reads CASSEYLSMGHF. DNA for the CDR3: TGTGCCAGCAGTGAATATTTGTCAATGGGGCATTTT. The gene calls are TRBV6-1 and TRBJ1-5; D not certain. The CDR3 is 12 residues long. The germline V gene has CDR1 MNHNS and CDR2 SASEGT. The V end lost 2 bases, the J end lost 15 bases, and 14 bases lay between the germline ends.

This rearrangement joins TRBV29-1 to TRBJ2-1; TRBD2 matches at 15 bases. CDR3 length equals 18 residues. Germline V gene lookup returns CDR1 SQVTM and CDR2 ANQGSEA. Losses at the gene ends were 4 bases for V and 3 bases for J; bases not matched to a gene: 10. CDR3 loop: CSVVGSGTSGGNYNEQFF. For the CDR3, the DNA is TGCAGCGTTGTAGGTTCGGGGACTAGCGGGGGGAACTACAATGAGCAGTTCTTC.

V gene TRBV18 combines with J gene TRBJ2-2; the D is unclear. Germline CDR1 is KGHSH and CDR2 is LQKENI. The CDR3 runs 15 residues. V was cut by 0 bases and J by 2 bases, with 7 bases left in between. CDR3 sequence (DNA): TGTGCCAGCTCACCACCGTGGGGAAACACCGGGGAGCTGTTTTTT. It encodes CASSPPWGNTGELFF.

The V call is TRBV7-6, the J call TRBJ1-5, with 7 bases that match TRBD1. This CDR3 contains 14 residues. J gave up 6 bases and V 5 bases, and 7 bases lay outside the gene matches. Germline assignment: CDR1 SGHVS and CDR2 FNYEAQ. CDR3 residues: CASSQTGSGQPQHF. The CDR3 DNA sequence: TGTGCCAGCAGCCAGACAGGGTCTGGTCAGCCCCAGCATTTT.

The chain recombines TRBV11-2 with TRBJ1-3, with D uncertain. The CDR3 has 16 residues. The germline V and J ends were trimmed by 3 bases and 0 bases, with 12 bases remaining between them. Germline CDR1 is SGHAT and CDR2 is FQNNGV. CDR3 DNA sequence: TGTGCCAGCAGCTTCGGCGGACTGAACTCTGGAAACACCATATATTTT. Its protein is CASSFGGLNSGNTIYF.

The chain combines TRBV7-6 with TRBJ2-5; 7 bases are a match to TRBD2. Germline CDR1 and CDR2: SGHVS and FNYEAQ. Trimming took 5 bases from V and 6 from J; bases not matched to a gene: 6. The CDR3 runs to 13 residues. CDR3 protein: CASSPGGVQTQYF. DNA of the CDR3: TGTGCCAGCAGCCCGGGGGGTGTACAGACCCAGTACTTC. The whole variable domain, remainder taken from reference TRBV7-6 and TRBJ2-5, is GAGVSQSPRYKVTKRGQDVALRCDPISGHVSLYWYRQALGQGPEFLTYFNYEAQQDKSGLPNDRFSAERPEGSISTLTIQRTEQRDSAMYRCASSPGGVQTQYFGPGTRLLVL.

V gene TRBV6-5 combines with J gene TRBJ2-7; a weak D match, TRBD1 (6 bases). Per germline, CDR1 MNHEY and CDR2 SVGAGI. The CDR3 is made up of 11 amino acids. The V end was cut by 8 bases, the J end by 6 bases, with 11 bases between. CDR3 coding DNA: TGTGCCAGCCGGCAGGGGCTCGAGCAGTACTTC. Translation: CASRQGLEQYF.

The chain links TRBV5-6 to TRBJ1-6; 9 bases map to TRBD1. CDR3 length equals 15 residues. Germline CDR1 SGHDT, CDR2 YYEEEE. V lost 4 bases and J lost 10; bases outside the gene matches: 9. The chain's CDR3 is CASSTPGQGNSPLHF. CDR3 nucleotide sequence: TGTGCCAGCAGCACCCCGGGACAGGGTAACTCACCCCTCCACTTT.

The sample holds one count of this clone. This chain joins TRBV19 and TRBJ2-1, with D possibly TRBD1 on 6 matching bases. The V gene lost 3 bases and the J gene lost 8 bases, with 14 bases spanning the gap. Germline CDR1 reads LNHDA; CDR2 reads SQIVND (reference sequence). There are 14 residues in the CDR3. CDR3 DNA sequence: TGTGCCAGTAGTATCAACAGGGCACGGGATGAGCAGTTCTTC. Protein product: CASSINRARDEQFF.

J is TRBJ2-1 and V is TRBV5-6, with no clear D. Germline-derived CDR1 and CDR2 are SGHDT and YYEEEE. Trimming shortened V by 4 bases and J by 7 bases, and 9 bases separated the two germline ends. This CDR3 is 12 amino acids long. CDR3 DNA sequence: TGTGCCAGCAGCCGTAGACCGAATGAGCAGTTCTTC. Amino acids: CASSRRPNEQFF.

The chain links TRBV19 to TRBJ1-2; 8 bases map to TRBD1. V lost 7 bases, J lost 4 bases, and 8 bases stayed unmatched. CDR3 length: 14 residues. Per germline, CDR1 LNHDA and CDR2 SQIVND (reference sequence). In DNA form, the CDR3 reads TGTGCCAGTATTCCCGGGACAGGTCCCTATGGCTACACCTTC. It encodes CASIPGTGPYGYTF.

As DNA, the CDR3 is TGTGCCACCAGCAGCGCCTGGGTAGATACGCAGTATTTT. Protein: CATSSAWVDTQYF. J is TRBJ2-3 and V is TRBV15, with no clear D. The CDR3 has 13 amino acids. Per the germline V gene, CDR1 is LNHNV and CDR2 is YYDKDF (reference sequence). Trimming took off 3 bases at V and 5 bases at J, with 9 bases between the two ends.

V and J are TRBV5-1 and TRBJ1-1; the D gene is possibly TRBD1 (5 bases). Germline lookup yields CDR1 SGHRS and CDR2 YFSETQ. The CDR3 has 14 amino acids. V lost 7 bases and J 4 bases, leaving 17 bases between the germline ends. The CDR3 bases are TGCGCCAGCGGGACTGGAGGAGTTGGCACTGAAGCTTTCTTT. Translation gives CASGTGGVGTEAFF.

The chain is built from TRBV10-2 and TRBJ1-4; 10 nucleotides line up with TRBD1. This CDR3 comprises 16 residues. The germline V gene encodes CDR1 WSHSY and CDR2 SAAADI. V was clipped by 0 bases and J by 8 bases; unmatched bases: 6. For the CDR3, the DNA is TGCGCCAGCAGTGAGTCGAAGACAGGGGGCTTCGAAAAACTGTTTTTT. Translated: CASSESKTGGFEKLFF.

Concerning this clone: Other DNA sequences within the sample encode an identical CDR3. V is TRBV30 and J is TRBJ2-5; D is unclear. The CDR3 sequence is 12 residues long. V lost 0 bases and J 5 bases, leaving 7 bases between the germline ends. The germline CDR1 and CDR2 sequences are GTSNPN and SVGIG (reference sequence). The CDR3 DNA reads TGTGCCTGGAGTGTAGTCGGGGAGACCCAGTACTTC. Its protein product is CAWSVVGETQYF.

This chain joins TRBV6-6 and TRBJ2-7, with D possibly being TRBD1 (6 bases). From germline, CDR1 is MNHNY and CDR2 SVGAGI (reference sequence). The CDR3 extends over 12 amino acids. Trimming left V 6 bases short and J 3 bases short, with 9 bases between. The CDR3 DNA reads as TGTGCCAGCAGAGGGGGAGACTACGAGCAGTACTTC. Protein sequence: CASRGGDYEQYF.